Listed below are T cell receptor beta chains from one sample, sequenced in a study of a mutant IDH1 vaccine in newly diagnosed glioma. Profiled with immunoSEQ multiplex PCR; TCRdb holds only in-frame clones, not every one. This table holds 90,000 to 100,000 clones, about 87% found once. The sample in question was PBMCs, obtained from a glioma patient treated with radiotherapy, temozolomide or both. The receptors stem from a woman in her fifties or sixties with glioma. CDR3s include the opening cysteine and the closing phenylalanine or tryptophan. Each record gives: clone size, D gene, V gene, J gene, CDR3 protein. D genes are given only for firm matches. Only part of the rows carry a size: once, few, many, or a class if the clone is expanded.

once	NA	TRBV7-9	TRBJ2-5	CASSLGTQWTQYF
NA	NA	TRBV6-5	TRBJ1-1	CASSYLSTGNTEAFF
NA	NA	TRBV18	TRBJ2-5	CASSPGWQETQYF
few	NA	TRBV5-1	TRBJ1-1	CASRKVENTEAFF
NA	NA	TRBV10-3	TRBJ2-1	CAISDPYNEQFF
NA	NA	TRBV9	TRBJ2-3	CASSVISTDTQYF
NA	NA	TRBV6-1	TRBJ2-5	CASRREETQYF
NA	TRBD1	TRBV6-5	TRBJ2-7	CASKGTGPYEQYF
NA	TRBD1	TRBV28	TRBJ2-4	CASSLFRRQGEAKNIQYF
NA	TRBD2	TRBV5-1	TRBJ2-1	CASSFRSSGSLRSYNEQFF
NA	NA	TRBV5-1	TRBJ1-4	CASSRRGEKLFF
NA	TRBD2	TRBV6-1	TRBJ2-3	CASRVAGATQYF
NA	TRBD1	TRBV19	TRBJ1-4	CASSDYRGETTNEKLFF
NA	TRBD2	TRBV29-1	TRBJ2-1	CSVEDPGSGAPGEQFF
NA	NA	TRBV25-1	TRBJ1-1	CASSEGVNTEAFF
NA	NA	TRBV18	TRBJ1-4	CASSPPAVEKLFF
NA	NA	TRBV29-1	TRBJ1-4	CSVGGGSNEKLFF
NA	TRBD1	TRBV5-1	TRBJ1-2	CASSPGQGAYYGYTF
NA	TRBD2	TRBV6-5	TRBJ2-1	CASSRGLAGNNEQFF
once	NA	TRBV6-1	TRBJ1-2	CASSAAYGYTF
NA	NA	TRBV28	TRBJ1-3	CASSLSDGSTIYF
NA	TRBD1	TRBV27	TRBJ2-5	CASRADRGGQETQYF
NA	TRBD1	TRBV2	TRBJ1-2	CASSELGQGSYGYTF
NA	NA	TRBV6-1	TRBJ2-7	CASSEILAEQYF
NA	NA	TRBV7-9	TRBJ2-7	CASSPGGPSALEQYF
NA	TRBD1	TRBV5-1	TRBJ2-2	CASSSGQGNFGELFF
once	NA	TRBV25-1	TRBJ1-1	CASGLRGGITEAFF
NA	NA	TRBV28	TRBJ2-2	CASNRGLNTGELFF
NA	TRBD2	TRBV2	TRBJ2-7	CASRGTSGIYEQYF
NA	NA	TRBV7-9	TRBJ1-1	CASSLSQLNTEAFF
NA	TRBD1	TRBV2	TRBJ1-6	CASNWDRGSDSPLHF
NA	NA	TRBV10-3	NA	CAITRTSGEQYF
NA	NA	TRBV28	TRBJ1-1	CASSSLGGWNTEAFF
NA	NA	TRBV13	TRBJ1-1	CASSDGPAARTEAFF
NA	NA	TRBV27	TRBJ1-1	CASSVSSEGYTEAFF
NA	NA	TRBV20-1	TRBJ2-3	CSLYFTGTQYF
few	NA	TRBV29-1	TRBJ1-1	CSVVYTEAFF